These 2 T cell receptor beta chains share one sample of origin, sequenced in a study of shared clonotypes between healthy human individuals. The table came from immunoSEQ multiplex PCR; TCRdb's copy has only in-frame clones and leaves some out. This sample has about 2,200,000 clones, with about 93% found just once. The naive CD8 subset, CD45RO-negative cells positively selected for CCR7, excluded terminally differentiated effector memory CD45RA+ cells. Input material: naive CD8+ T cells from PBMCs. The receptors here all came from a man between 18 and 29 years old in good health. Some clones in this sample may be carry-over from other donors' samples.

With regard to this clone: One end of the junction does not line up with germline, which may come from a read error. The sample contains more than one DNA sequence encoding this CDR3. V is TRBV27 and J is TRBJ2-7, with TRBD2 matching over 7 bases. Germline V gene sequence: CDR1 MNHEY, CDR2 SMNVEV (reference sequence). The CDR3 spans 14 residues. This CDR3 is CASRILAAAYEQYF. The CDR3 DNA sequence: TGTGCCAGCAGGATTCTAGCGGCTGCCTACGAGCAATACTTC.

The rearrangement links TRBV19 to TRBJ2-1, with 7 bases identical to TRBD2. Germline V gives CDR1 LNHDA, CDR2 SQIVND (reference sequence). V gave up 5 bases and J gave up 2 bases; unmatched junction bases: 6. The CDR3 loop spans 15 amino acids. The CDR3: CASSASSGPYNEQFF. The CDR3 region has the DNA TGTGCCAGTAGTGCCTCTAGCGGCCCCTACAATGAGCAGTTCTTC. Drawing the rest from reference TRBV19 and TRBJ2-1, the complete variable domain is DGGITQSPKYLFRKEGQNVTLSCEQNLNHDAMYWYRQDPGQGLRLIYYSQIVNDFQKGDIAEGYSVSREKKESFPLTVTSAQKNPTAFYLCASSASSGPYNEQFFGPGTRLTVL.